Detailed here is one T cell receptor beta chain. What it binds is unknown. CDR3 length: 16 residues. V lost 6 bases and J lost 0; bases outside the gene matches: 5. CDR1 MDHEN and CDR2 SYDVKM come from the germline V gene. This record comes from a study of blood T cells in healthy people across ages. Overall study findings and caveats: The fall in TCR beta diversity per million T cells was roughly linear with age.

The use of a sample-barcoded 5' primer and a J-beta primer mix characterized a second PCR of roughly 6 to 11 cycles. Every cDNA molecule carried a tag from a template-switch adaptor bearing 12 random nucleotides. One entry per CDR3 protein, called by TCRdb with MiXCR from the 5' RACE reads. The sample comprises 800,000 or so distinct CDR3 sequences, more than 35% of which are singletons, and about a sixth rests with the top ten. The chain carries TRBV28 and TRBJ2-1, with 10 bases lining up with TRBD2. The TCR originated in a man older than 75 in good health. The sequenced material came from blood. CDR3 nucleotide sequence: TGTGCCAGCAGCCAAACTAGCGGGATCTCCTACAATGAGCAGTTCTTC. It codes for CASSQTSGISYNEQFF.